Listed here are 26 T cell receptor beta chains from one sample, sequenced in a study of molecular identifiers for immune sequencing clone quantification. TCRdb passed the PCR reads through MiXCR, listing each CDR3 protein once. The data show a few hundred thousand distinct CDR3 sequences, roughly a quarter seen once. Sequences were obtained from naive CD8+ T cells from blood, with Jurkat cell RNA spiked in. The subset denotes: FACS-sorted CD8+CD4-CCR7+CD45RA+ naive T cells. The receptors come from a human donor in good health. Some libraries in this study had Jurkat cell RNA spiked in.

This clonotype was seen many times. This sequence joins TRBV5-1 and TRBJ2-2; D remains unclear. The CDR3 is 13 amino acids. Trimming shortened V by 4 bases and J by 4 bases, and 8 bases separated the two germline ends. Germline CDR1 and CDR2: SGHRS and YFSETQ. The CDR3 DNA is TGCGCCAGCAGCGGGCCATCCACCGGGGAGCTGTTTTTT. Translating it yields CASSGPSTGELFF.

The chain employs TRBV28 and TRBJ2-2; 8 nucleotides align to TRBD2. The CDR3 contains 13 residues. V shed 8 bases, J shed 5 bases, and the junction held 4 bases outside the gene matches. CDR1 is MDHEN, CDR2 SYDVKM, per germline. Written as DNA, the CDR3 is TGTGCCAGCGTACTAGCGGCTACCGGGGAGCTGTTTTTT. Translating it yields CASVLAATGELFF.

Only a few counts were recorded for this clonotype. CDR3 nucleotide sequence: TGTGCCAGCAGCCAAGGCGATTTCACAGAATACTACGAGCAGTACTTC. Protein: CASSQGDFTEYYEQYF. V and J are TRBV3-1 and TRBJ2-7; D unresolved. Per germline, CDR1 LGHDT and CDR2 YNNKEL (reference sequence). This CDR3 region has 16 residues. V shed 1 base and J shed 3 bases, with 16 bases lying between them.

The gene calls are TRBV30 and TRBJ2-7, with no clear D. This CDR3 has 13 amino acids. Trimming pared 3 bases from V and 3 bases from J, leaving 12 bases between. Germline V CDR1 and CDR2: GTSNPN, SVGIG (reference sequence). The CDR3 region is CAWSLSSLYEQYF. The CDR3 DNA is TGTGCCTGGAGCCTTTCCTCTCTCTACGAGCAGTACTTC.

There are a few counts of this clonotype. V usage is TRBV15 and J usage is TRBJ2-1; D gene ambiguous. This CDR3 has 18 residues. Germline CDR1 is LNHNV and CDR2 is YYDKDF (reference sequence). V gave up 1 base and J gave up 2 bases, with 18 bases separating them. The CDR3 here is CATSRAPTLTMTYNEQFF. The CDR3, as DNA: TGTGCCACCAGCAGAGCCCCCACCTTAACAATGACCTACAATGAGCAGTTCTTC. Looking up the rest from reference TRBV15 and TRBJ2-1 gives the full variable domain: DAMVIQNPRYQVTQFGKPVTLSCSQTLNHNVMYWYQQKSSQAPKLLFHYYDKDFNNEADTPDNFQSRRPNTSFCFLDIRSPGLGDTAMYLCATSRAPTLTMTYNEQFFGPGTRLTVL.

This clonotype showed up just a few times. The chain carries TRBV27 and TRBJ2-1, with D tentatively TRBD2 (6 bases). Germline values: CDR1 MNHEY, CDR2 SMNVEV (reference sequence). V lost 5 bases, J lost 0 bases, and 11 bases lay in between. This CDR3 has 15 amino acids. The CDR3: CASSPAGSSYNEQFF. For the CDR3, the DNA is TGTGCCAGCAGTCCGGCGGGAAGCTCCTACAATGAGCAGTTCTTC.

In its sample, this clonotype was seen a few times. The chain joins TRBV7-9 to TRBJ2-5, with 10 nucleotides matching TRBD1. The CDR3 is 14 amino acids. V was clipped by 4 bases and J by 4 bases; unmatched bases: 3. Germline V gene data show CDR1 as SEHNR and CDR2 as FQNEAQ (reference sequence). CDR3 sequence (DNA): TGTGCCAGCAGCTCGAGGGACAGGGGAGAGACCCAGTACTTC. Protein product: CASSSRDRGETQYF. Combining the CDR3 with reference TRBV7-9 and TRBJ2-5 gives the whole variable domain DTGVSQNPRHKITKRGQNVTFRCDPISEHNRLYWYRQTLGQGPEFLTYFQNEAQLEKSRLLSDRFSAERPKGSFSTLEIQRTEQGDSAMYLCASSSRDRGETQYFGPGTRLLVL.

This clonotype was counted ten times or more. This chain links TRBV20-1 with TRBJ2-5; a possible D gene is TRBD1 (5 bases). Germline loops: CDR1 DFQATT, CDR2 SNEGSKA (reference sequence). V was cut by 0 bases and J by 4 bases, with 9 bases left in between. The CDR3 contains 13 residues. The CDR3 region has the DNA TGCAGTGCTAGAGATCTAGGGGTAGAGACCCAGTACTTC. Residues: CSARDLGVETQYF.

Notes on this clonotype: An end of the junction does not agree with germline; a read error may underlie this. This chain connects TRBV28 to TRBJ2-6, with D perhaps matching TRBD2 (6 bases). Germline V gene sequence: CDR1 MDHEN, CDR2 SYDVKM. There are 16 residues in the CDR3. The CDR3: CACSLGGDTGANVLTF. DNA for the CDR3: TGTGCCTGCAGTTTAGGAGGGGATACTGGGGCCAACGTCCTGACTTTC.

On this clonotype: Since a much larger clone is just one base distant, this may be a read error. The V call is TRBV5-5, the J call TRBJ2-1; TRBD2 aligns across 8 bases. Germline lookup yields CDR1 SGHKS and CDR2 YYEKEE (reference sequence). The J segment lost 5 bases and the V segment lost 4 bases, leaving 5 bases of the junction unmatched. This CDR3 has 14 amino acids. The CDR3 spells CASSPGLVHNEQFF. The DNA for the CDR3 is TGTGCCAGCAGCCCGGGACTAGTCCACAATGAGCAGTTCTTC.

The rearrangement links TRBV19 to TRBJ2-2; weak D call: TRBD1 (6 bases). This CDR3 comprises 15 residues. Germline assignment: CDR1 LNHDA and CDR2 SQIVND (reference sequence). V gave up 1 base and J gave up 5 bases, with 11 bases separating them. CDR3 sequence reads: CASSIVTRGTGELFF. The CDR3 DNA reads TGTGCCAGTAGTATAGTTACGAGGGGGACCGGGGAGCTGTTTTTT. The full variable domain, in which reference TRBV19 and TRBJ2-2 provide the parts outside the CDR3, is DGGITQSPKYLFRKEGQNVTLSCEQNLNHDAMYWYRQDPGQGLRLIYYSQIVNDFQKGDIAEGYSVSREKKESFPLTVTSAQKNPTAFYLCASSIVTRGTGELFFGEGSRLTVL.

This clonotype was recorded many times. The CDR3 DNA follows: TGTGCCAGCAGTTTATCGGCACTCGATACGCAGTATTTT. Translated, it gives CASSLSALDTQYF. V gene TRBV28 combines with J gene TRBJ2-3; no clear D gene. The V gene's germline CDR1 is MDHEN and CDR2 SYDVKM. This CDR3 spans 13 amino acids. V lost 1 base and J 6 bases, leaving 8 bases between the germline ends.

This clonotype has more than one count but fewer than ten. J is TRBJ2-3 and V is TRBV7-9; D unresolved. Germline V lookup: CDR1 SEHNR, CDR2 FQNEAQ (reference sequence). Trimming removed 1 base from V and 5 bases from J, with 7 bases in between. The CDR3 runs 13 residues. Written as DNA, the CDR3 is TGTGCCAGCAGCTTAGTAGTTGAAGATACGCAGTATTTT. Translated, it gives CASSLVVEDTQYF. The full variable domain, with the rest looked up from reference TRBV7-9 and TRBJ2-3, is DTGVSQNPRHKITKRGQNVTFRCDPISEHNRLYWYRQTLGQGPEFLTYFQNEAQLEKSRLLSDRFSAERPKGSFSTLEIQRTEQGDSAMYLCASSLVVEDTQYFGPGTRLTVL.

The chain combines TRBV5-4 with TRBJ2-6; either TRBD1 or TRBD2 may supply D (6 bases each). V was cut by 0 bases and J by 2 bases, with 15 bases left in between. Germline assignment: CDR1 SGHNT and CDR2 YYREEE (reference sequence). The CDR3 runs to 18 residues. The CDR3 loop reads CASSLVGQRVPGANVLTF. Written as DNA, the CDR3 is TGTGCCAGCAGCTTGGTAGGACAGCGGGTCCCTGGGGCCAACGTCCTGACTTTC.

This clonotype was counted a few times. The V gene is TRBV4-3, the J gene TRBJ2-6; 10 bases align to TRBD1. This CDR3 is 16 amino acids long. Germline V gives CDR1 LGHNA, CDR2 YSLEER. The J segment lost 12 bases and the V segment lost 0 bases, leaving 8 bases of the junction unmatched. The CDR3 loop reads CASSQDAGTGAVVLTF. DNA of the CDR3: TGCGCCAGCAGCCAAGATGCGGGGACAGGGGCCGTCGTCCTGACTTTC.

This clonotype was seen many times. This sequence joins TRBV12-3 or TRBV12-4 and TRBJ2-3, with TRBD2 matching 7 bases. Trimming took 7 bases from V and 5 from J; bases not matched to a gene: 6. CDR3 size: 13 residues. CDR3 sequence reads: CASTREVLDTQYF. Here the CDR3 DNA reads TGTGCCAGCACCCGGGAGGTTTTAGATACGCAGTATTTT.

Concerning this clonotype: This CDR3 fails to terminate in the conserved phenylalanine or tryptophan, so it likely reflects a read error. The DNA is omitted, as the CDR3 cannot be located on it reliably, and the CDR3 follows TCRdb's listing. The chain has TRBV6-2 or TRBV6-3 and TRBJ1-2; the D call of TRBD1 is as the table states it, not checked on the DNA. Germline assignment: CDR1 MNHEY and CDR2 SVGEGT. The CDR3 spans 14 amino acids, including both terminal residues. The CDR3: CASSPQGGGYGYPI.

This clonotype has a handful of counts. The chain employs TRBV15 and TRBJ2-3; 13 bases line up with TRBD2. V was clipped by 7 bases and J by 2 bases; unmatched bases: 6. Germline CDR1 reads LNHNV; CDR2 reads YYDKDF (reference sequence). The CDR3 has 16 residues. The CDR3 spells CATTLGLAGNTDTQYF. CDR3 bases: TGTGCCACCACCTTGGGACTAGCGGGGAACACAGATACGCAGTATTTT.

This clonotype has a count of ten or more. The chain recombines TRBV9 with TRBJ2-7; D uncertain. V gave up 4 bases and J gave up 0 bases, with 5 bases separating them. The CDR3 totals 12 residues. In germline, CDR1 is SGDLS, CDR2 YYNGEE. In nucleotides, the CDR3 is TGTGCCAGCAGCAAAAACTCCTACGAGCAGTACTTC. Amino acid sequence: CASSKNSYEQYF.

This clonotype was observed at least ten times. The V call is TRBV5-6, the J call TRBJ2-6; possible D gene TRBD1, 6 bases. V lost 8 bases and J 0 bases, leaving 18 bases between the germline ends. Germline CDR1 is SGHDT and CDR2 is YYEEEE. CDR3 length equals 17 residues. Here the CDR3 DNA reads TGTGCCAGTCTCAGGGGCGCTACCATCTCTGGGGCCAACGTCCTGACTTTC. This translates into CASLRGATISGANVLTF.

In its sample, this clonotype was seen a few times. The chain combines TRBV20-1 with TRBJ1-5, with a weak D call TRBD1 (5 bases). V was clipped by 1 base and J by 0 bases, with 10 bases between them. The CDR3 is made up of 15 amino acids. Germline CDR1 DFQATT, CDR2 SNEGSKA (reference sequence). The CDR3 loop reads CSARAGGTSNQPQHF. The CDR3 DNA sequence: TGCAGTGCTAGAGCGGGGGGGACTAGCAATCAGCCCCAGCATTTT.

This clonotype was seen only a few times. V is TRBV27 and J is TRBJ1-5; no clear D gene. Germline V gene data show CDR1 as MNHEY and CDR2 as SMNVEV (reference sequence). This CDR3 comprises 13 residues. Between the trimmed V and J ends, which lost 5 bases and 3 bases, there was a span of 8 bases. The CDR3 is CASSRWYNQPQHF. The CDR3 coding sequence is TGTGCCAGCAGTAGGTGGTACAATCAGCCCCAGCATTTT.

This clonotype has more than one count but fewer than ten. The chain employs TRBV27 and TRBJ1-4; the D is unclear. CDR3 length equals 16 residues. Germline V lookup: CDR1 MNHEY, CDR2 SMNVEV (reference sequence). The germline V and J ends were trimmed by 2 bases and 3 bases, with 13 bases remaining between them. The chain's CDR3 is CASSLRKGASNEKLFF. The DNA for the CDR3 is TGTGCCAGCAGTTTAAGGAAAGGTGCCTCTAATGAAAAACTGTTTTTT.

As to this clonotype: A read error is possible here, since a much larger clone lies one base away. The rearrangement joins TRBV4-1 to TRBJ1-4; D is perhaps TRBD1 (6 bases). Germline CDR1 reads MGHRA; CDR2 reads YSYEKL. This CDR3 is 15 amino acids long. The DNA of the CDR3 is TGCGCCAGCAGCCACCCTGAGGGGGTTAATGAAAAACTGATTTTT. Protein sequence: CASSHPEGVNEKLIF.

The rearrangement uses TRBV18 and TRBJ2-7; 8 positions agree with TRBD1. J lost 3 bases, V lost 4 bases, and 11 bases had no gene match. The CDR3 is 16 residues long. CDR1 KGHSH and CDR2 LQKENI come from the germline V gene. The CDR3 sequence is CASSLTPGQEDYEQYF. CDR3 coding DNA: TGTGCCAGCTCACTTACTCCGGGACAGGAGGACTACGAGCAGTACTTC.

This clonotype came up many times. The V call is TRBV5-1, the J call TRBJ1-1; 8 positions match TRBD1. CDR1 and CDR2 (germline): SGHRS, YFSETQ. The V segment lost 1 base and the J segment 3 bases; nucleotides outside the gene matches: 8. The CDR3 loop spans 16 amino acids. This chain's CDR3 is CASSLSQGARDTEAFF. The CDR3, as DNA: TGCGCCAGCAGCTTGTCGCAGGGGGCTAGGGACACTGAAGCTTTCTTT.